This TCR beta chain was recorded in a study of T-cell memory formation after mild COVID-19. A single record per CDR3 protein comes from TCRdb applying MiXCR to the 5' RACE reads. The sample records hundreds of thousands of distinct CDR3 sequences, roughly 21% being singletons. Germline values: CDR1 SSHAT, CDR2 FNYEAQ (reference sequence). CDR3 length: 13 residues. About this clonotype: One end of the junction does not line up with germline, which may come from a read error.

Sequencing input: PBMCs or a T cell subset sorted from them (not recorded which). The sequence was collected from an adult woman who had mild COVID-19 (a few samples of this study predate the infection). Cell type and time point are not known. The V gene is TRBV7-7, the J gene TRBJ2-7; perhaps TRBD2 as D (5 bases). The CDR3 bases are TGTGCTAGCAGCCCAAGGGAGAGCTACGAGCAGTACTTC. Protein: CASSPRESYEQYF.